The clone carrying this T cell receptor (beta chain) has only one observation. Its specificity is not known. The sample is drawn from a study of cytomegalovirus exposure and HLA in healthy donors. Overall study results and limits: Most observed TCR sequences were rare, whereas some public TCRs were detected in many donors. As a later analysis revealed, most CMV-associated TCR beta chains appeared HLA-restricted.

J was trimmed by 7 bases and V by 0 bases; bases with no gene match: 8. Germline V gives CDR1 MNHNS, CDR2 SASEGT. The CDR3 has 16 residues. While unrecorded immune exposures were likely, the donors were nominally healthy when sampled. The PCR was carried out with 60 Vbeta primers and 13 Jbeta primers. Authors' data handling: Unique TCR beta chains totaled some 88 million in a later count, with roughly 10 million of them shared. Libraries were prepared by immunoSEQ multiplex PCR; TCRdb keeps only in-frame clonotypes and omits some of them. From that table come the V and J calls and clone size; the DNA was used to work out D and trimming. The sample yields 90,000 to 150,000 clones, over 65% seen once.

The chain couples TRBV6-1 to TRBJ1-5, with 8 positions matching TRBD1. Input material: PBMCs. The source of this sequence is a woman aged 50 to 65 in good health and CMV-seropositive. The CDR3 nucleotides are TGTGCCAGCAGTGAAGCGACGACAGGGGTAGGGCAGCCCCAGCATTTT. It specifies CASSEATTGVGQPQHF.